Below, 26 T cell receptor beta chains from the same sample are listed, as sequenced in a study of T cells after yellow fever vaccination. Via MiXCR, TCRdb re-called the 5' RACE reads, giving one row per CDR3 protein. The table records approximately 90,000 distinct CDR3 sequences, approximately 5.5% of them present only once. The sample in question was CD8+ T cells sorted from PBMCs, obtained 10 days after the yellow fever booster vaccination. The receptors come from a man aged 18-30 years who received the YFV17D yellow fever vaccine.

The CDR3 spells CSVLDVNTEAFF. CDR3 DNA sequence: TGCAGCGTTCTGGATGTGAACACTGAAGCTTTCTTT. This chain links TRBV29-1 with TRBJ1-1; no definite D call. The CDR3 is 12 residues long. V was cut by 5 bases and J by 0 bases, with 7 bases left in between. The germline CDR1 and CDR2 sequences are SQVTM and ANQGSEA. Variable domain in full (rest from reference TRBV29-1 and TRBJ1-1): SAVISQKPSRDICQRGTSLTIQCQVDSQVTMMFWYRQQPGQSLTLIATANQGSEATYESGFVIDKFPISRPNLTFSTLTVSNMSPEDSSIYLCSVLDVNTEAFFGQGTRLTVV.

The chain has TRBV7-9 and TRBJ1-4; D gene uncertain. V was cut by 5 bases and J by 8 bases, with 15 bases left in between. Germline values: CDR1 SEHNR, CDR2 FQNEAQ (reference sequence). The CDR3 extends over 14 amino acids. The DNA for the CDR3 is TGTGCCAGCAGCGCTACAGTGAATGTCGAAAAACTGTTTTTT. This gives the protein CASSATVNVEKLFF.

This clonotype was seen repeatedly, ten times or more. This chain links TRBV7-6 with TRBJ2-5, with 10 bases aligning to TRBD2. Germline trimming cut 5 bases from V and 5 bases from J; bases unmatched to any gene: 5. Germline V lookup: CDR1 SGHVS, CDR2 FNYEAQ. This CDR3 is built from 14 residues. CDR3 sequence (DNA): TGTGCCAGCAGCAAAGCGGGGGGGCCGGAGACCCAGTACTTC. Encoded protein: CASSKAGGPETQYF. The entire variable domain, with the rest obtained from reference TRBV7-6 and TRBJ2-5, is as follows: GAGVSQSPRYKVTKRGQDVALRCDPISGHVSLYWYRQALGQGPEFLTYFNYEAQQDKSGLPNDRFSAERPEGSISTLTIQRTEQRDSAMYRCASSKAGGPETQYFGPGTRLLVL.

The J gene is TRBJ1-5, the V gene TRBV29-1, with D unclear. The germline CDR1 and CDR2 sequences are SQVTM and ANQGSEA. The CDR3 consists of 12 residues. V was pared by 4 bases and J by 2 bases, with 6 bases between. As DNA, the CDR3 is TGCAGCGTTGTTCAGGGCAATCAGCCCCAGCATTTT. Amino acid sequence: CSVVQGNQPQHF.

The chain joins TRBV5-1 to TRBJ1-2; 7 nucleotides line up with TRBD1. The V and J ends lost 4 bases and 5 bases, in that order; junction bases with no gene match: 5. The V gene's germline CDR1 is SGHRS and CDR2 YFSETQ. The CDR3 is made up of 13 amino acids. CDR3 in DNA: TGCGCCAGCAGCCGGGACAGTTATTATGGCTACACCTTC. As protein: CASSRDSYYGYTF.

The chain couples TRBV5-1 to TRBJ1-1; 7 bases are a match to TRBD1. This CDR3 is 14 amino acids long. Trimming removed 0 bases from V and 7 bases from J; junction bases left unmatched: 6. Germline CDR1 SGHRS, CDR2 YFSETQ. The CDR3 nucleotides are TGCGCCAGCAGCTTGGCGGGGGGGACAGTTGAAGCTTTCTTT. It translates to CASSLAGGTVEAFF.

This clonotype was counted ten times or more. V and J are TRBV7-9 and TRBJ2-2, with a weak D call TRBD1 (6 bases). Germline V lookup: CDR1 SEHNR, CDR2 FQNEAQ (reference sequence). Trimming stripped 3 bases from V and 6 bases from J, with 14 bases between. The CDR3 runs 15 residues. The CDR3 region is CASSFPQGKSGELFF. CDR3 nucleotide sequence: TGTGCCAGCAGCTTCCCCCAGGGGAAGTCCGGGGAGCTGTTTTTT.

This clonotype has a count of ten or more. V usage is TRBV5-1 and J usage is TRBJ2-6; a possible D gene is TRBD2 (6 bases). V gave up 7 bases and J gave up 0 bases, with 11 bases separating them. The CDR3 extends over 15 amino acids. CDR1 is SGHRS, CDR2 YFSETQ, per germline. CDR3 in DNA: TGCGCCAGCCGCGCGGGGAACTCTGGGGCCAACGTCCTGACTTTC. Amino acids: CASRAGNSGANVLTF.

The rearrangement uses TRBV27 and TRBJ1-6; D is undetermined. Germline lookup yields CDR1 MNHEY and CDR2 SMNVEV (reference sequence). The CDR3 covers 14 residues. Trimming removed 3 bases from V and 6 bases from J, with 9 bases in between. CDR3 protein: CASSFGSSNSPLHF. The CDR3 nucleotides read TGTGCCAGCAGTTTCGGCAGTAGTAATTCACCCCTCCACTTT.

This clonotype was counted at least ten times. J is TRBJ2-3 and V is TRBV7-3; D is ambiguous. Germline CDR1 SGHTA, CDR2 FQGTGA. The CDR3 has 14 amino acids. The V and J ends lost 5 bases and 1 base respectively, with 10 bases between them. CDR3 protein: CASSPGRGTDTQYF. The CDR3 DNA reads TGTGCCAGCAGCCCAGGACGGGGCACAGATACGCAGTATTTT.

J is TRBJ1-2 and V is TRBV19, with 7 nucleotides matching TRBD1. Germline V gene sequence: CDR1 LNHDA, CDR2 SQIVND (reference sequence). This CDR3 spans 13 amino acids. V dropped 8 bases and J dropped 2; count of bases not matched to a gene: 5. DNA of the CDR3: TGTGCCAGTCAAGGGACAGAAAACTATGGCTACACCTTC. Encoded protein: CASQGTENYGYTF.

This chain joins TRBV6-5 and TRBJ2-2; unclear D gene. From germline, CDR1 is MNHEY and CDR2 SVGAGI. Trimming pared 2 bases from V and 7 bases from J, leaving 5 bases between. CDR3 size: 12 residues. In DNA, the CDR3 is TGTGCCAGCAGTTACCCCCTCGGGGAGCTGTTTTTT. Residues: CASSYPLGELFF.

This rearrangement joins TRBV25-1 to TRBJ1-2, with TRBD1 identical over 9 bases. The CDR3 runs 14 residues. J lost 5 bases, V lost 7 bases, and 8 bases had no gene match. Germline V gene data show CDR1 as MGHDK and CDR2 as SYGVNS. The CDR3 reads CASTLGTGLYGYTF. CDR3 sequence (DNA): TGTGCCAGCACCCTAGGGACAGGGTTGTATGGCTACACCTTC.

CDR3 amino acids: CASSPPGGNSPLHF. CDR3 in DNA: TGTGCCAGCAGCCCCCCCGGGGGCAATTCACCCCTCCACTTT. The chain uses TRBV7-6 and TRBJ1-6, with a tentative D call TRBD1 (6 bases). CDR3 length: 14 amino acids. Trimming shortened V by 5 bases and J by 7 bases, and 12 bases separated the two germline ends. The V gene's germline CDR1 is SGHVS and CDR2 FNYEAQ.

A few counts support this clonotype. V is TRBV6-1 and J is TRBJ2-3, with D hard to call. This CDR3 is 15 amino acids long. Germline assignment: CDR1 MNHNS and CDR2 SASEGT. V was cut by 2 bases and J by 1 base, with 10 bases left in between. Here the CDR3 reads CASSEHRSRTDTQYF. In DNA, the CDR3 is TGTGCCAGCAGTGAACATCGTAGCCGCACAGATACGCAGTATTTT.

The V and J genes are TRBV5-4 and TRBJ1-2; D is uncertain. Germline loops: CDR1 SGHNT, CDR2 YYREEE (reference sequence). V gave up 5 bases and J gave up 10 bases, with 15 bases separating them. The CDR3 is 12 amino acids. CDR3 residues: CASRYPADAYTF. CDR3 in DNA: TGTGCCAGCAGATATCCGGCAGATGCCTACACCTTC.

This clonotype was counted at least ten times. The chain combines TRBV7-6 with TRBJ1-2; TRBD1 matches at 7 bases. The CDR3 is 13 residues long. Germline-derived CDR1 and CDR2 are SGHVS and FNYEAQ. V lost 5 bases to trimming and J lost 6 bases; unmatched junction nucleotides: 6. The CDR3 loop reads CASSPTQGNGYTF. CDR3 coding DNA: TGTGCCAGCAGCCCAACACAGGGGAATGGCTACACCTTC.

This clonotype was observed many times. V usage is TRBV4-1 and J usage is TRBJ2-5; D is unresolved. The V end lost 4 bases, the J end lost 4 bases, and 16 bases lay between the germline ends. Germline V gene lookup returns CDR1 MGHRA and CDR2 YSYEKL. The CDR3 is 15 residues long. The CDR3 region is CASSRSPGSGETQYF. CDR3 nucleotide sequence: TGCGCCAGCAGCCGCTCGCCGGGCTCGGGAGAGACCCAGTACTTC.

The chain uses TRBV5-4 and TRBJ2-7; D ambiguous. Between the trimmed V and J ends, which lost 2 bases and 1 base, there was a span of 7 bases. This CDR3 contains 13 residues. Germline V lookup: CDR1 SGHNT, CDR2 YYREEE (reference sequence). For the CDR3, the DNA is TGTGCCAGCAGCTTCAGGCCATCCTACGAGCAGTACGTC. This sequence encodes CASSFRPSYEQYV.

This clonotype occurred many times. This sequence joins TRBV4-1 and TRBJ2-1, with no clear D. The CDR3 totals 13 residues. Trimming took 0 bases from V and 7 from J, leaving 7 bases between them. Germline assignment: CDR1 MGHRA and CDR2 YSYEKL. The CDR3 sequence: CASSQEGVNEQFF. In nucleotides, the CDR3 is TGCGCCAGCAGCCAAGAAGGCGTAAATGAGCAGTTCTTC.

This chain connects TRBV7-8 to TRBJ2-2, with D possibly TRBD2 on 6 matching bases. The CDR3 runs to 15 residues. Germline CDR1 and CDR2: SGHVS and FQNEAQ. V gave up 5 bases and J gave up 6 bases, with 16 bases separating them. The CDR3 nucleotides are TGTGCCAGCAGCCCCAGTTCGGGGGAGGCCGGGGAGCTGTTTTTT. Protein sequence: CASSPSSGEAGELFF.

This clonotype came up many times. The J gene is TRBJ2-5, the V gene TRBV28; D is unresolved. Germline V gives CDR1 MDHEN, CDR2 SYDVKM. CDR3 size: 13 residues. Deletions cut 5 bases from V and 3 bases from J, with 10 bases between. The CDR3 protein is CASSPPGKETQYF. The CDR3, as DNA: TGTGCCAGCAGTCCCCCCGGTAAAGAGACCCAGTACTTC.

The sample holds many counts of this clonotype. V is TRBV4-1 and J is TRBJ2-7; perhaps TRBD1 as D (6 bases). V shed 1 base and J shed 4 bases, with 11 bases lying between them. CDR1 is MGHRA, CDR2 YSYEKL, per germline. There are 14 residues in the CDR3. In DNA, the CDR3 is TGCGCCAGCAGCCAAGTCACCGGGACATACGAGCAGTACGTC. Protein: CASSQVTGTYEQYV.

The chain couples TRBV7-3 to TRBJ2-7; D is undetermined. Trimming took 8 bases from V and 2 from J, leaving 13 bases between them. The germline gives CDR1 SGHTA, CDR2 FQGTGA. The CDR3 is 13 residues long. The CDR3 is CASSLDPTYEQYF. CDR3 bases: TGTGCCAGCTCCTTGGACCCCACCTACGAGCAGTACTTC.

This clonotype was counted between two and nine times. V usage is TRBV29-1 and J usage is TRBJ2-7; D call uncertain. The CDR3 sequence is 14 residues long. Germline V gives CDR1 SQVTM, CDR2 ANQGSEA. V was clipped by 0 bases and J by 2 bases, with 11 bases between them. The CDR3 DNA is TGCAGCGTTGAAGAAGGTACGCTTCCCTACGAGCAGTACTTC. Translating gives CSVEEGTLPYEQYF.

This clonotype was detected only a few times. The J gene is TRBJ2-2, the V gene TRBV5-1; D perhaps matches TRBD1 (5 bases). The V end lost 4 bases, the J end lost 5 bases, and 9 bases lay between the germline ends. The germline CDR1 and CDR2 sequences are SGHRS and YFSETQ. The CDR3 runs 13 residues. CDR3 DNA sequence: TGCGCCAGCAGCCCAGACAGTACCGGGGAGCTGTTTTTT. The encoded protein is CASSPDSTGELFF.